Listed here are 22 T cell receptor beta chains from one sample, sequenced in a study of blood T cells in healthy people across ages. Combining a sample-barcoded 5' primer with a J-beta primer mix, a second PCR ran for roughly 6 to 12 cycles. TCRdb processed the 5' RACE reads anew with MiXCR; each CDR3 protein has one entry. Among about 510,000 distinct CDR3 sequences listed, roughly a quarter were seen once. A further study also used this sample, focusing on T cells of mothers and their children.

The specimen was blood. These receptors were collected from a boy younger than 10 in good health.

The chain joins TRBV12-3 or TRBV12-4 to TRBJ2-7; D is ambiguous. The CDR3 consists of 16 residues. V lost 1 base, J lost 0 bases, and 13 bases lay in between. CDR3 sequence (DNA): TGTGCCAGCAGTTTAGAAGTTGGTATCAGCTCCTACGAGCAGTACTTC. Protein product: CASSLEVGISSYEQYF.

The table lists this clonotype with many counts. The V call is TRBV14, the J call TRBJ1-6; no definite D call. CDR3 length equals 13 residues. V was shortened by 1 base and J by 9 bases, with 7 bases between the two germline ends. CDR1 SGHDN and CDR2 FVKESK come from the germline V gene. The CDR3 loop reads CASSQVRSSPLHF. The CDR3 nucleotides are TGTGCCAGCAGCCAAGTTCGGAGTTCACCCCTCCACTTT.

The V gene is TRBV28, the J gene TRBJ2-3, with 7 bases identical to TRBD2. CDR3 size: 14 residues. The V segment lost 5 bases and the J segment 3 bases; nucleotides outside the gene matches: 5. Germline V lookup: CDR1 MDHEN, CDR2 SYDVKM. The CDR3, as DNA: TGTGCCAGCAGTATGCGGGAGTTGACAGATACGCAGTATTTT. Translating gives CASSMRELTDTQYF.

The table lists this clonotype with a few counts. This chain joins TRBV7-9 and TRBJ2-5; D unclear. The DNA end is a closer match to TRBJ2-7, so the J assignment may be wrong. Germline V gene lookup returns CDR1 SEHNR and CDR2 FQNEAQ (reference sequence). This CDR3 has 12 amino acids. The CDR3 DNA reads TGTGCCAGCAGCTTGGAGTGGGGCGAGCAGTACTTC. As protein: CASSLEWGEQYF.

This clonotype was observed once. This chain uses TRBV27 with TRBJ2-1; D may be TRBD1 (7 bases). Trimming removed 0 bases at V and 9 bases at J, with 15 bases between. This CDR3 contains 15 residues. Germline V gene sequence: CDR1 MNHEY, CDR2 SMNVEV (reference sequence). In DNA form, the CDR3 reads TGTGCCAGCAGTTTATCGGAGGGGGCTGGGGGTGAGCAGTTCTTC. Residues: CASSLSEGAGGEQFF.

The genes are TRBV30 and TRBJ1-3; 7 bases are a match to TRBD1. The V gene's germline CDR1 is GTSNPN and CDR2 SVGIG (reference sequence). J was trimmed by 3 bases and V by 8 bases; bases with no gene match: 7. The CDR3 contains 13 residues. The CDR3 region is CALQGGFGNTIYF. DNA of the CDR3: TGTGCCCTCCAGGGGGGTTTTGGAAACACCATATATTTT. Together with reference TRBV30 and TRBJ1-3, the CDR3 gives the full variable domain: SQTIHQWPATLVQPVGSPLSLECTVEGTSNPNLYWYRQAAGRGLQLLFYSVGIGQISSEVPQNLSASRPQDRQFILSSKKLLLSDSGFYLCALQGGFGNTIYFGEGSWLTVV.

This clonotype showed up just a few times. The rearrangement links TRBV28 to TRBJ2-3, with 10 bases aligning to TRBD2. The CDR3 sequence is 17 residues long. Germline V lookup: CDR1 MDHEN, CDR2 SYDVKM. Germline trimming cut 5 bases from V and 2 bases from J; bases unmatched to any gene: 10. CDR3 loop: CASSILSGGLYTDTQYF. CDR3 in DNA: TGTGCCAGCAGTATACTTAGCGGGGGGCTCTACACAGATACGCAGTATTTT.

In its sample, this clonotype was seen a few times. The chain joins TRBV14 to TRBJ1-2; TRBD1 matches at 7 bases. The CDR3 has 14 amino acids. Trimming removed 5 bases from V and 2 bases from J; junction bases left unmatched: 5. Germline CDR1 is SGHDN and CDR2 is FVKESK. As DNA, the CDR3 is TGTGCCAGCAGCTTCGCGACAGGGAACTATGGCTACACCTTC. Protein product: CASSFATGNYGYTF.

This chain joins TRBV25-1 and TRBJ2-5; TRBD1 aligns across 7 bases. TRBJ2-7 matches the DNA end more closely, so the J call is doubtful. Germline CDR1 and CDR2: MGHDK and SYGVNS. The CDR3 contains 13 residues. Here the CDR3 reads CASKGGRPDEQYF. CDR3 bases: TGTGCCAGCAAAGGGGGCAGGCCGGACGAGCAGTACTTC.

This clonotype was recorded many times. The J gene is TRBJ1-2, the V gene TRBV12-3 or TRBV12-4; D not certain. Trimming took off 6 bases at V and 2 bases at J, with 13 bases between the two ends. This CDR3 comprises 14 residues. The chain's CDR3 is CASRPLLGNYGYTF. The DNA of the CDR3 is TGTGCCAGCAGACCCCTTCTGGGCAACTATGGCTACACCTTC.

This clonotype was counted ten times or more. The gene calls are TRBV25-1 and TRBJ1-6, with unresolved D. This CDR3 has 15 residues. The V end was cut by 1 base, the J end by 6 bases, with 10 bases between. Per germline, CDR1 MGHDK and CDR2 SYGVNS. The CDR3 DNA sequence: TGTGCCAGCAGTGAATCCTCGCTGGTTAATTCACCCCTCCACTTT. Its translation is CASSESSLVNSPLHF.

The V gene is TRBV15, the J gene TRBJ2-5, with a tentative D call TRBD1 (5 bases). Deletions cut 1 base from V and 1 base from J, with 13 bases between. The CDR3 is 16 amino acids. Germline CDR1 and CDR2: LNHNV and YYDKDF (reference sequence). In DNA form, the CDR3 reads TGTGCCACCAGCAGAGCATCTGGGGCCTTCCAAGAGACCCAGTACTTC. Amino acid sequence: CATSRASGAFQETQYF.

This clonotype was observed a handful of times. The V call is TRBV29-1, the J call TRBJ2-7; D is perhaps TRBD1 or TRBD2 (7 bases each). The assigned J gene may be wrong: the sequence end matches TRBJ2-1 better. Looked up from germline, CDR1 is SQVTM and CDR2 is ANQGSEA. The CDR3 sequence is 14 residues long. CDR3 coding DNA: TGCAGCTCCTGGGGAGGGACAGCGTTTAGTGAGCAGTTCTTC. Translating it yields CSSWGGTAFSEQFF.

On this clonotype itself: The junction departs from the called germline gene at one end, perhaps through a read error. The V and J genes are TRBV20-1 and TRBJ2-7, with 8 bases that match TRBD1. CDR3 length equals 13 residues. Germline V gene sequence: CDR1 DFQATT, CDR2 SNEGSKA (reference sequence). The CDR3 DNA reads as TGCAGTGCTTCGGACAGGGATCCGGTCGAGCAGCACTTC. Amino acids: CSASDRDPVEQHF.

The chain links TRBV15 to TRBJ1-2, with a weak D call TRBD1 (5 bases). Per the germline V gene, CDR1 is LNHNV and CDR2 is YYDKDF (reference sequence). This CDR3 comprises 15 residues. Between the trimmed V and J ends, which lost 3 bases and 3 bases, there was a span of 14 bases. The CDR3 loop reads CATSSRWQGHYGYTF. Here the CDR3 DNA reads TGTGCCACCAGCAGCCGGTGGCAGGGTCACTATGGCTACACCTTC.

The rearrangement joins TRBV10-3 to TRBJ2-5; 7 bases fit TRBD1. The J call may be incorrect, as the DNA end agrees better with TRBJ2-1. The CDR3 spans 12 residues. Per the germline V gene, CDR1 is ENHRY and CDR2 is SYGVKD. As DNA, the CDR3 is TGTGCCATCAGTGAAGGGGGCGGCGAGCAGTTCTTC. This translates into CAISEGGGEQFF.

The V call is TRBV29-1, the J call TRBJ2-1; TRBD1 matches at 10 bases. V was pared by 6 bases and J by 3 bases, with 8 bases of the junction left unmatched. Germline CDR1 reads SQVTM; CDR2 reads ANQGSEA. This CDR3 comprises 15 residues. CDR3: CSVSPRDRGYNEQFF. Written as DNA, the CDR3 is TGCAGCGTCAGCCCGCGGGACAGGGGCTACAATGAGCAGTTCTTC.

This clonotype came up a few times. J is TRBJ2-1 and V is TRBV7-6, with D perhaps being TRBD1 or TRBD2 (5 bases each). Per the germline V gene, CDR1 is SGHVS and CDR2 is FNYEAQ. The CDR3 has 17 amino acids. Trimming took 1 base from V and 3 from J, leaving 16 bases between them. The CDR3 is CASSLGLRGGFYNEQFF. The CDR3 nucleotides read TGTGCCAGCAGCTTAGGCCTCCGGGGCGGTTTCTACAATGAGCAGTTCTTC.

This chain links TRBV7-2 with TRBJ2-5, with 10 bases that match TRBD2. TRBJ2-1 explains the end of the DNA better; the J call may be wrong. The CDR3 covers 15 residues. Germline CDR1 reads SGHTA; CDR2 reads FQGNSA. The chain's CDR3 is CASSPTSGNRNEQFF. In nucleotides, the CDR3 is TGTGCCAGCAGCCCCACTAGCGGGAACAGGAATGAGCAGTTCTTC.

This clonotype appeared a few times. One junction end does not reproduce the germline sequence, and a read error may be involved. The rearrangement joins TRBV6-5 to TRBJ2-5; D is undetermined. The CDR3 has 15 amino acids. CDR1 is MNHEY, CDR2 SVGAGI, per germline. The chain's CDR3 is CASSHEWVGQETQCF. CDR3 coding DNA: TGTGCCAGCAGCCACGAGTGGGTAGGGCAAGAGACCCAGTGCTTC.

The chain couples TRBV27 to TRBJ2-3, with a tentative D call TRBD1 (7 bases). This CDR3 spans 14 amino acids. The V end was cut by 5 bases, the J end by 2 bases, with 11 bases between. Germline loops: CDR1 MNHEY, CDR2 SMNVEV (reference sequence). The CDR3 protein is CASSGGTATDTQYF. The CDR3 DNA sequence: TGTGCCAGCAGTGGGGGGACAGCCACAGATACGCAGTATTTT.

This clonotype was observed a handful of times. V gene TRBV12-3 or TRBV12-4 combines with J gene TRBJ2-7, with 9 bases matching TRBD1. Trimming cost V 6 bases and J 2 bases; bases outside gene matches: 11. This CDR3 region has 16 residues. CDR3 bases: TGTGCCAGCAGCCCAAGGCGTCGGACAGGGGCCTACGAGCAGTACTTC. The encoded protein is CASSPRRRTGAYEQYF.